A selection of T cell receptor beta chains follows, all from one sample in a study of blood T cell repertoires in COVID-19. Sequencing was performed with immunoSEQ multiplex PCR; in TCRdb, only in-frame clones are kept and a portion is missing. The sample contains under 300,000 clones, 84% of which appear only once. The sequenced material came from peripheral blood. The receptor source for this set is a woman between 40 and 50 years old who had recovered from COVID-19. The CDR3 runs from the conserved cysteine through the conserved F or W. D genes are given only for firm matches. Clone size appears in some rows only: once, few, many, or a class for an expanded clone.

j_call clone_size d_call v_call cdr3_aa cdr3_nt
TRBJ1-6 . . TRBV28 CASWGGAAIYNSPLHF TGTGCCAGCTGGGGAGGCGCAGCTATTTATAATTCACCCCTCCACTTT
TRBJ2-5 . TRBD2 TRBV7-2 CASSLAPGGAGETQYF TGTGCCAGCAGCTTAGCGCCCGGGGGGGCAGGGGAGACCCAGTACTTC
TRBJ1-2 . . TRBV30 CAWSDSPYGYTF TGTGCCTGGTCAGACAGCCCCTACGGCTACACCTTC
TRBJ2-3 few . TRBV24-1 CATSDRTLSTDTQYF TGTGCCACCAGTGACAGGACACTCTCCACAGATACGCAGTATTTT
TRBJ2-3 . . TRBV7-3 CASSPQGSDTQYF TGTGCCAGCAGCCCGCAGGGATCAGATACGCAGTATTTT
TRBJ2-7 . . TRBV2 CASKREKFYEQYF TGTGCCAGCAAGAGGGAAAAATTCTACGAGCAGTACTTC
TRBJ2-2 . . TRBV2 CASSVQGRGTGELFF TGTGCCAGCAGCGTACAGGGTCGGGGCACCGGGGAGCTGTTTTTT
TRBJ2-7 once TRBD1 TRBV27 CASSLSNRGRYEQYF TGTGCCAGCAGTTTATCGAACAGGGGAAGGTACGAGCAGTACTTC
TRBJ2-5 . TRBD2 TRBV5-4 CASSSGGTQETQYF TGTGCCAGCAGCTCCGGGGGGACCCAAGAGACCCAGTACTTC
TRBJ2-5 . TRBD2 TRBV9 CASSVDSGGAETQYF TGTGCCAGCAGCGTGGATAGCGGGGGGGCGGAGACCCAGTACTTC
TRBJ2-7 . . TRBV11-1 CASSHDSYEQYF TGTGCCAGCAGCCATGACAGCTACGAGCAGTACTTC
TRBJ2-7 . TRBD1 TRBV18 CASSPQLTGGSYEQYF TGTGCCAGCTCACCACAGCTGACAGGGGGTTCCTACGAGCAGTACTTC
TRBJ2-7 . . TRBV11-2 CASSPRYEQYF TGTGCCAGCAGCCCCCGCTACGAGCAGTACTTC
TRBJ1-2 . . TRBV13 CASSARAYGYTF TGTGCCAGCTCGGCGAGGGCCTATGGCTACACCTTC
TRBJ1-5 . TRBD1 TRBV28 CASSTGGNQPQHF TGTGCCAGCAGTACAGGGGGAAATCAGCCCCAGCATTTT
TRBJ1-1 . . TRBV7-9 CASSLAGEIPNTEAFF TGTGCCAGCAGCTTAGCGGGAGAAATACCAAACACTGAAGCTTTCTTT
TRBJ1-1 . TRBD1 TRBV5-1 CASSITGVDAFF TGCGCCAGCAGCATTACAGGGGTGGATGCTTTCTTT
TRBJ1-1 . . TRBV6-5 CASRAMGGRESEAFF TGTGCCAGCAGGGCGATGGGTGGGCGTGAGTCTGAAGCTTTCTTT
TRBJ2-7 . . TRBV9 CASSVTTGATTSQYF TGTGCCAGCAGCGTTACGACAGGCGCGACGACATCGCAGTACTTC
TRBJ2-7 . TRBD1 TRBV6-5 CASSYHRGPPYEQYF TGTGCCAGCAGTTACCACAGGGGGCCCCCCTACGAGCAGTACTTC
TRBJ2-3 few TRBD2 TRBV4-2 CASSQDSGGADTQYF TGTGCCAGCAGCCAAGATAGCGGGGGGGCAGATACGCAGTATTTT
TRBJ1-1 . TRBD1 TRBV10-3 CAISGWAGGFTEAFF TGTGCCATCAGTGGGTGGGCAGGGGGGTTCACTGAAGCTTTCTTT
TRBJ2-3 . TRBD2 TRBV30 CAWSDSGGVADTQYF TGTGCCTGGAGTGATAGCGGGGGGGTCGCAGATACGCAGTATTTT
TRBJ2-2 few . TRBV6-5 CASRIRIMNTGELFF TGTGCCAGCAGAATCAGGATAATGAACACCGGGGAGCTGTTTTTT
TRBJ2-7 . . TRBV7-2 CASSWPGGRYEQYF TGTGCCAGCAGCTGGCCCGGGGGACGGTACGAGCAGTACTTC
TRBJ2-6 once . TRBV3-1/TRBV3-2 CASTLSPGANVLTF TGTGCCAGCACCCTTAGCCCTGGGGCCAACGTCCTGACTTTC
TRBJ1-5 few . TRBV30 CAWSQNGPQHF TGTGCCTGGAGTCAGAATGGGCCCCAGCATTTT
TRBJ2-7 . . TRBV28 CASSFGSYEQYF TGTGCCAGCAGTTTCGGGTCCTACGAGCAGTACTTC
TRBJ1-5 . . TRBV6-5 CASRPSVLSNQPQHF TGTGCCAGCAGGCCGAGTGTTCTAAGCAATCAGCCCCAGCATTTT
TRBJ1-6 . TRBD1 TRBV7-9 CASSPGQGVDSPLHF TGTGCCAGCAGCCCTGGACAGGGGGTTGATTCACCCCTCCACTTT
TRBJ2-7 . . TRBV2 CASSDRSYYECQYF TGTGCCAGCAGTGATCGATCCTACTACGAGTGCCAGTACTTC
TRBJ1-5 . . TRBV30 CAWSVFGNQPQHF TGTGCCTGGAGTGTTTTCGGGAATCAGCCCCAGCATTTT
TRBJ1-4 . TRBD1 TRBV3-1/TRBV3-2 CASSQGIGTGSEKLFF TGTGCCAGCAGCCAAGGTATCGGGACAGGGAGTGAAAAACTGTTTTTT
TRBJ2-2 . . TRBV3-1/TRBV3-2 CASSRRTTPDPGELFF TGTGCCAGCAGCCGACGGACTACCCCTGACCCCGGGGAGCTGTTTTTT
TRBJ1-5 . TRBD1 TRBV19 CASGDRGGNQPQHF TGTGCCAGTGGGGACAGGGGTGGCAATCAGCCCCAGCATTTT
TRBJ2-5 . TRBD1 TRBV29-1 CSVDRGQGETQYF TGCAGCGTTGACAGGGGGCAGGGAGAGACCCAGTACTTC
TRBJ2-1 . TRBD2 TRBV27 CASSPPTSGGALNNEQFF TGTGCCAGCAGTCCCCCAACTAGCGGGGGGGCTTTGAACAATGAGCAGTTCTTC
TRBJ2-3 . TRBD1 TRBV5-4 CASSRQGTDTQYF TGTGCCAGCAGTAGACAGGGAACAGATACGCAGTATTTT
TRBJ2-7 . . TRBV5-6 CASILTGTKNEQYF TGTGCCAGCATCCTAACCGGGACAAAGAACGAGCAGTACTTC
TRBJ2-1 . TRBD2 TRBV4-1 CASSPPGRVSHNEQFF TGCGCCAGCAGCCCCCCAGGGAGGGTAAGTCACAATGAGCAGTTCTTC
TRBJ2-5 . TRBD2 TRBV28 CASSRLAGILETQYF TGTGCCAGCAGTAGGCTAGCGGGGATTCTAGAGACCCAGTACTTC
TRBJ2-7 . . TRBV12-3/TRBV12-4 CASSFSTDYEQYF TGTGCCAGCAGTTTCAGCACAGACTACGAGCAGTACTTC
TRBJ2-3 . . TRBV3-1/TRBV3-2 CASSQGRESRRGTQYF TGTGCCAGCAGCCAAGGGCGGGAATCCCGACGAGGCACGCAGTATTTT
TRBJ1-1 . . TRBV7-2 CASSRGRNTEAFF TGTGCCAGCAGCAGAGGGAGGAACACTGAAGCTTTCTTT
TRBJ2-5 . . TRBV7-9 CASSPRGGLQETQYF TGTGCCAGCAGCCCTCGCGGGGGCCTCCAAGAGACCCAGTACTTC
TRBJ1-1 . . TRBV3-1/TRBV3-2 CASSPLGGGMNTEAFF TGTGCCAGCAGCCCCTTGGGAGGCGGAATGAACACTGAAGCTTTCTTT
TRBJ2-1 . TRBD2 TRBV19 CASSVTARLAGAYNEQFF TGTGCCAGTAGTGTGACAGCTAGACTAGCGGGGGCTTACAATGAGCAGTTCTTC
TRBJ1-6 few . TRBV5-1 CASSFLDNSPLHF TGCGCCAGCAGCTTTTTAGATAATTCACCCCTCCACTTT
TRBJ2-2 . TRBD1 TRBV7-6 CASSVGQGRELFF TGTGCCAGCAGCGTAGGACAGGGAAGGGAGCTGTTTTTT
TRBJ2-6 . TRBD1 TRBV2 CASSGWTGAGANVLTF TGTGCCAGCAGTGGCTGGACAGGGGCCGGGGCCAACGTCCTGACTTTC
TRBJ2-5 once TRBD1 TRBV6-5 CASSLDRGGETQYF TGTGCCAGCAGCCTGGACAGGGGTGGAGAGACCCAGTACTTC